These 28 T cell receptor beta chains were all obtained from the same sample, sequenced in a study of metastatic and nonmetastatic thyroid tumors. Nobody among the patients had been given any treatment before thyroid surgery. TCRdb re-called the PCR reads with MiXCR. This sample carries about 38,000 clones, 40% to 55% of them seen once, and the ten largest clones take approximately 25%. The specimen was tumor tissue. The receptors stem from a male donor with papillary thyroid cancer or a benign thyroid nodule (not recorded which). Some clones in this sample may be carry-over from other donors' samples.

In its sample, this clone was seen a few times. The chain joins TRBV20-1 to TRBJ2-7; the D is unclear. Looked up from germline, CDR1 is DFQATT and CDR2 is SNEGSKA (reference sequence). With 4 bases removed from V and 0 bases from J, the gap between germline ends came to 4 bases. The CDR3 is made up of 11 amino acids. The CDR3 DNA reads as TGCAGTGCTACCAACTCCTACGAGCAGTACTTC. It translates to CSATNSYEQYF.

The chain has TRBV5-8 and TRBJ2-6, with D unclear. The CDR3 spans 16 residues. In germline, CDR1 is SGHTS, CDR2 YDEGEE. V lost 0 bases and J lost 0, with 7 bases in between. The CDR3 sequence is CASSLDGVSGANVLTF. CDR3 sequence (DNA): TGTGCCAGCAGCTTGGATGGGGTCTCTGGGGCCAACGTCCTGACTTTC.

The chain recombines TRBV5-1 with TRBJ1-5; D call uncertain. The V end was cut by 1 base, the J end by 3 bases, with 5 bases between. The V gene's germline CDR1 is SGHRS and CDR2 YFSETQ. This CDR3 has 13 residues. CDR3 sequence reads: CASSLSPNQPQHF. The CDR3 bases are TGCGCCAGCAGCTTGTCCCCCAATCAGCCCCAGCATTTT.

This clone was recorded a few times. V is TRBV6-2 or TRBV6-3 and J is TRBJ1-3, with D possibly matching TRBD1 (5 bases). Germline V CDR1 and CDR2: MNHEY, SVGEGT. Trimming pared 6 bases from V and 6 bases from J, leaving 21 bases between. CDR3 length equals 16 residues. In DNA, the CDR3 is TGTGCCAGCAGCCCCCTCCGGCAGGGAGGCGAAAACACCATATATTTT. It is translated as CASSPLRQGGENTIYF.

This clone was counted only a few times. The gene calls are TRBV19 and TRBJ1-3; D gene uncertain. The CDR3 is 11 residues long. The V and J ends lost 8 bases and 7 bases respectively, with 9 bases between them. CDR1 LNHDA and CDR2 SQIVND come from the germline V gene (reference sequence). The CDR3 region is CASSYRNTIYF. The CDR3, as DNA: TGTGCCAGTTCATACCGGAACACCATATATTTT.

The rearrangement uses TRBV3-1 and TRBJ1-2; D gene ambiguous. Germline V gene data show CDR1 as LGHDT and CDR2 as YNNKEL (reference sequence). The CDR3 has 12 amino acids. The germline V and J ends were trimmed by 1 base and 8 bases, with 8 bases remaining between them. The DNA for the CDR3 is TGTGCCAGCAGCCAAGTTACCCAGGGCTACACCTTC. Protein sequence: CASSQVTQGYTF.

The chain couples TRBV27 to TRBJ1-2; TRBD1 matches at 7 bases. Per germline, CDR1 MNHEY and CDR2 SMNVEV (reference sequence). The length of the CDR3 is 13 residues. Trimming cost V 4 bases and J 5 bases; bases outside gene matches: 4. CDR3 DNA: TGTGCCAGCAGTTCCCTACAGGGGTATGGCTACACCTTC. Protein sequence: CASSSLQGYGYTF.

This clone appeared a few times. The rearrangement uses TRBV5-4 and TRBJ2-7; TRBD1 matches at 7 bases. The CDR3 loop spans 15 amino acids. Germline CDR1 and CDR2: SGHNT and YYREEE (reference sequence). The trim removed 0 bases at V and 2 bases at J, leaving 5 bases unmatched. The chain's CDR3 is CASSLGQGAPYEQYF. In DNA form, the CDR3 reads TGTGCCAGCAGCTTGGGACAGGGTGCCCCCTACGAGCAGTACTTC. Combining the CDR3 with reference TRBV5-4 and TRBJ2-7 gives the whole variable domain ETGVTQSPTHLIKTRGQQVTLRCSSQSGHNTVSWYQQALGQGPQFIFQYYREEENGRGNFPPRFSGLQFPNYSSELNVNALELDDSALYLCASSLGQGAPYEQYFGPGTRLTVT.

The chain employs TRBV7-2 and TRBJ2-3, with unresolved D. This CDR3 spans 16 amino acids. V shed 2 bases and J shed 0 bases, with 12 bases lying between them. Germline loops: CDR1 SGHTA, CDR2 FQGNSA. The CDR3 is CASSLRRSTSTDTQYF. In DNA, the CDR3 is TGTGCCAGCAGCTTACGGCGGAGCACTAGCACAGATACGCAGTATTTT.

This clone is medium-sized in the sample. The genes are TRBV28 and TRBJ2-3, with D hard to call. The V and J ends lost 2 bases and 3 bases respectively, with 12 bases between them. This CDR3 comprises 15 residues. CDR1 is MDHEN, CDR2 SYDVKM, per germline. The CDR3 nucleotides read TGTGCCAGCAGTTTACCCACCGAGTTAACAGATACGCAGTATTTT. Encoded protein: CASSLPTELTDTQYF.

The chain joins TRBV12-3 or TRBV12-4 to TRBJ2-7; 9 bases match TRBD1. This CDR3 is 14 amino acids long. V dropped 6 bases and J dropped 5; count of bases not matched to a gene: 8. CDR3 in amino acids: CASSGTGCFNEQYF. Here the CDR3 DNA reads TGTGCCAGCAGCGGGACAGGGTGCTTCAACGAGCAGTACTTC.

This sequence joins TRBV30 and TRBJ1-1, with a tentative D call TRBD1 (5 bases). The CDR3 totals 14 residues. Trimming cost V 2 bases and J 1 base, with 11 bases left between them. Looked up from germline, CDR1 is GTSNPN and CDR2 is SVGIG (reference sequence). CDR3 sequence reads: CAWSLEGTNTEAFF. The CDR3 DNA sequence: TGTGCCTGGAGTCTAGAAGGGACGAACACTGAAGCTTTCTTT.

The chain links TRBV5-1 to TRBJ1-1; no firm D call. V lost 4 bases, J lost 0 bases, and 13 bases lay in between. This CDR3 comprises 15 residues. CDR1 is SGHRS, CDR2 YFSETQ, per germline. Here the CDR3 reads CASSPRDAVNTEAFF. DNA of the CDR3: TGCGCCAGCAGCCCCCGTGATGCCGTGAACACTGAAGCTTTCTTT.

In nucleotides, the CDR3 is TGTGCCAGCAGCCCGACAGGGTACACTGAAGCTTTCTTT. Amino acids: CASSPTGYTEAFF. The rearrangement links TRBV6-1 to TRBJ1-1; 7 positions match TRBD1. J was trimmed by 3 bases and V by 6 bases; bases with no gene match: 4. This CDR3 is 13 amino acids long. Germline lookup yields CDR1 MNHNS and CDR2 SASEGT.

CDR3 sequence: CASSSWSGYNEQFF. In DNA, the CDR3 is TGTGCCAGCAGTTCGTGGAGCGGGTACAATGAGCAGTTCTTC. This chain connects TRBV6-2 or TRBV6-3 to TRBJ2-1; tentatively, D is TRBD2 (6 bases). CDR1 is MNHEY and CDR2 is SVGEGT in the germline V gene. Trimming removed 4 bases at V and 4 bases at J, with 11 bases between. The CDR3 extends over 14 amino acids.

This clone occurred once. The chain joins TRBV2 to TRBJ1-1; D remains ambiguous. CDR3 length: 15 residues. The V gene lost 1 base and the J gene lost 8 bases, with 17 bases spanning the gap. Germline assignment: CDR1 SNHLY and CDR2 FYNNEI. CDR3 coding DNA: TGTGCCAGCAGTGAAGTTGAATCCGGAGCCGAGGAAGCTTTCTTT. Amino acid sequence: CASSEVESGAEEAFF.

This chain links TRBV28 with TRBJ1-1; 7 bases match TRBD1. V shed 2 bases, J shed 10 bases, and the junction held 7 bases outside the gene matches. Germline CDR1 reads MDHEN; CDR2 reads SYDVKM. The CDR3 is 13 residues long. In DNA, the CDR3 is TGTGCCAGCAGTTTACCCCGACAGGGCTTAGCTTTCTTT. Its protein is CASSLPRQGLAFF.

The genes are TRBV20-1 and TRBJ2-7; either TRBD1 or TRBD2 may fit D (5 bases each). The CDR3 has 14 residues. Germline CDR1 is DFQATT and CDR2 is SNEGSKA (reference sequence). Trimming left V 1 base short and J 5 bases short, with 15 bases between. The CDR3 DNA reads TGCAGTGCTAGAGTAATGAGGGGCAGGAACGAGCAGTACTTC. Protein product: CSARVMRGRNEQYF.

The V and J genes are TRBV19 and TRBJ2-7; 7 bases are a match to TRBD1. Germline lookup yields CDR1 LNHDA and CDR2 SQIVND (reference sequence). V lost 4 bases to trimming and J lost 2 bases; unmatched junction nucleotides: 8. This CDR3 has 15 amino acids. The CDR3 region is CASSTYRDRAYEQYF. CDR3 DNA: TGTGCCAGTAGTACCTACCGGGACAGAGCCTACGAGCAGTACTTC.

This clone has more than one count but fewer than ten. The chain combines TRBV6-1 with TRBJ1-2, with D hard to call. Trimming shortened V by 7 bases and J by 2 bases, and 11 bases separated the two germline ends. This CDR3 is built from 13 residues. The V gene's germline CDR1 is MNHNS and CDR2 SASEGT. The CDR3 nucleotides read TGTGCCAGCACTTTTGGCAGAAACTATGGCTACACCTTC. Amino acid sequence: CASTFGRNYGYTF.

This chain links TRBV11-2 with TRBJ2-3, with 10 nucleotides matching TRBD2. The CDR3 extends over 15 amino acids. Germline CDR1 reads SGHAT; CDR2 reads FQNNGV. V trimming: 4 bases; J trimming: 5 bases; junction bases outside the gene matches: 6. For the CDR3, the DNA is TGTGCCAGCAGCTCGGGAAGCGGGAGGGGAGATACGCAGTATTTT. Translation: CASSSGSGRGDTQYF.

This chain links TRBV20-1 with TRBJ2-5; TRBD2 agrees at 12 bases. Trimming took 0 bases from V and 5 from J; bases not matched to a gene: 7. CDR3 length: 16 amino acids. Germline lookup yields CDR1 DFQATT and CDR2 SNEGSKA (reference sequence). CDR3 DNA: TGCAGTGCTAGAGATTGGCGACTAGCGGGAGTGGAGACCCAGTACTTC. It is translated as CSARDWRLAGVETQYF.

The chain has TRBV9 and TRBJ2-1; D not certain. Germline V gene data show CDR1 as SGDLS and CDR2 as YYNGEE. The CDR3 loop spans 16 amino acids. With 4 bases removed from V and 4 bases from J, the gap between germline ends came to 18 bases. For the CDR3, the DNA is TGTGCCAGCAGCACCAGAACCGGGCCCCAATACAATGAGCAGTTCTTC. Amino acids: CASSTRTGPQYNEQFF.

The rearrangement links TRBV12-3 or TRBV12-4 to TRBJ1-2, with a weak D call TRBD1 (5 bases). This CDR3 has 12 residues. V dropped 4 bases and J dropped 7 bases, with 10 bases sitting between them. The DNA of the CDR3 is TGTGCCAGCAGTTGGCAGGGAGGTGGCTACACCTTC. This translates into CASSWQGGGYTF.

The V and J genes are TRBV20-1 and TRBJ1-5, with 7 bases identical to TRBD1. The junction had 12 bases not matched to a gene; V was cut back by 4 bases and J by 0 bases. CDR3 length: 17 residues. The germline V gene encodes CDR1 DFQATT and CDR2 SNEGSKA (reference sequence). In nucleotides, the CDR3 is TGCAGTGCTAAGGGGGGGGACAGCCTATTTAGCAATCAGCCCCAGCATTTT. Translated, it gives CSAKGGDSLFSNQPQHF.

In nucleotides, the CDR3 is TGTGCCAGCAGTACTGTGGGGGACGCCTACGAGCAGTACTTC. This translates into CASSTVGDAYEQYF. The gene calls are TRBV6-1 and TRBJ2-7, with D possibly being TRBD1 or TRBD2 (5 bases each). Germline V gives CDR1 MNHNS, CDR2 SASEGT. CDR3 length: 14 residues. V dropped 5 bases and J dropped 2 bases, with 13 bases sitting between them.

This clone was seen a few times. V gene TRBV11-3 combines with J gene TRBJ2-1; 7 nucleotides agree with TRBD2. V shed 5 bases and J 7 bases; nucleotides not matched to a gene: 8. Germline V gene sequence: CDR1 SGHNT, CDR2 YENEEA. The CDR3 is 14 residues long. The CDR3 DNA follows: TGTGCCAGCAGCCCCCGGGACGGGGGGAATGAGCAGTTCTTC. Translated, it gives CASSPRDGGNEQFF.

This clone has more than one count but fewer than ten. The J gene is TRBJ1-5, the V gene TRBV10-3; D unclear. V was trimmed by 10 bases and J by 0 bases, leaving 13 bases between them. Germline CDR1 is ENHRY and CDR2 is SYGVKD. There are 14 residues in the CDR3. The CDR3 bases are TGTGCCACCAGCATGAGGGATAGCAATCAGCCCCAGCATTTT. Protein: CATSMRDSNQPQHF.